This is a list of T cell receptor beta chains from one sample in a study of blood T cell repertoires in COVID-19. Here immunoSEQ multiplex PCR was the method, and the copy in TCRdb shows in-frame clones only, minus some. The table shows 90,000 or so clones, with approximately 88% occurring only once. The sequenced sample was peripheral blood. These receptor sequences come from a man aged 55 to 70 with COVID-19, enrolled during active disease. Each CDR3 is given with its conserved first and last residue. Each record gives: J gene, D gene, clone size, V gene, CDR3 protein, CDR3 DNA. D genes are given only for firm matches. Some rows have no size entry. The others give once, few or many, or a class for an expanded clone.

>TRBJ1-6|TRBD1|once|TRBV6-4
CASSPTQGFNSPLHF
TGTGCCAGCAGTCCAACACAGGGGTTCAATTCACCCCTCCACTTT
>TRBJ1-2|.|.|TRBV24-1
CATSESWRDYGYTF
TGTGCCACCAGTGAAAGTTGGAGGGACTACGGCTACACCTTC
>TRBJ2-5|.|.|TRBV7-8
CASSLLGNVKETQYF
TGTGCCAGCAGCTTACTCGGGAACGTTAAAGAGACCCAGTACTTC
>TRBJ2-5|TRBD2|.|TRBV19
CASSLGLAGGLRETQYF
TGTGCCAGTAGTCTCGGACTAGCGGGAGGGTTACGAGAGACCCAGTACTTC
>TRBJ1-5|TRBD1|once|TRBV6-1
CASTDRVLSPQHF
TGTGCCAGCACTGACAGGGTCCTTTCGCCCCAGCATTTT
>TRBJ1-2|TRBD1|.|TRBV24-1
CATSDVTGDGGYTF
TGTGCCACCAGTGATGTGACAGGGGACGGCGGCTACACCTTC
>TRBJ2-1|TRBD2|.|TRBV30
CAWRRYREGQDNEQFF
TGTGCCTGGAGGAGGTACCGGGAGGGCCAGGACAATGAGCAGTTCTTC
>TRBJ1-2|.|once|TRBV5-1
CASSLGGEYYGYTF
TGCGCCAGCAGCTTGGGGGGCGAATACTATGGCTACACCTTC
>TRBJ2-2|.|.|TRBV24-1
CATSDIGQLGNTGELFF
TGTGCCACCAGTGATATCGGACAGTTAGGGAACACCGGGGAGCTGTTTTTT
>TRBJ1-3|.|.|TRBV6-5
CASSLVSGNTIYF
TGTGCCAGCAGCCTTGTTTCTGGAAACACCATATATTTT
>TRBJ2-7|.|.|TRBV6-5
CASSLFVGTYEQYF
TGTGCCAGCAGCCTCTTCGTCGGGACCTACGAGCAGTACTTC
>TRBJ2-1|.|.|TRBV6-5
CASSYSLANYNEQFF
TGTGCCAGCAGTTACAGCCTAGCGAACTACAATGAGCAGTTCTTC
>TRBJ2-2|TRBD2|.|TRBV30
CAWGPRTSRELFF
TGTGCCTGGGGGCCGCGGACTAGCCGGGAGCTGTTTTTT
>TRBJ2-7|TRBD2|.|TRBV5-1
CASSVSSGAYEQYF
TGCGCCAGCAGCGTATCTAGCGGAGCCTACGAGCAGTACTTC
>TRBJ1-1|TRBD1|.|TRBV11-2
CASSWTGRTEAFF
TGTGCCAGCAGCTGGACAGGGAGGACTGAAGCTTTCTTT
>TRBJ2-3|.|once|TRBV3-1/TRBV3-2
CASSQGLRSTDTQYF
TGTGCCAGCAGCCAAGGCCTGAGATCCACAGATACGCAGTATTTT
>TRBJ1-2|.|.|TRBV9
CASSVRDTSPHYGYTF
TGTGCCAGCAGCGTCCGGGACACCTCACCGCACTATGGCTACACCTTC
>TRBJ1-2|.|.|TRBV9
CASSDSYNYGYTF
TGTGCCAGCAGCGACAGTTATAACTATGGCTACACCTTC
>TRBJ2-3|TRBD1|.|TRBV2
CASSARGGRTDTQYF
TGTGCCAGCAGTGCCCGAGGGGGCCGCACAGATACGCAGTATTTT
>TRBJ2-2|TRBD1|.|TRBV5-4
CASSLDRGQSTGELFF
TGTGCCAGCAGCTTGGACAGGGGACAGAGCACCGGGGAGCTGTTTTTT
>TRBJ2-1|TRBD2|.|TRBV6-5
CASSLTSGGYNEQFF
TGTGCCAGCAGTTTGACTAGCGGAGGCTACAATGAGCAGTTCTTC
>TRBJ2-5|.|.|TRBV24-1
CATSDPRVGETQYF
TGTGCCACCAGTGACCCCAGGGTGGGGGAGACCCAGTACTTC
>TRBJ2-2|TRBD2|.|TRBV4-3
CASSQERGEGGELFF
TGCGCCAGCAGCCAAGAACGAGGGGAGGGCGGGGAGCTGTTTTTT
>TRBJ2-1|TRBD2|.|TRBV9
CASSVGGRNEQFF
TGTGCCAGCAGCGTAGGCGGGAGGAATGAGCAGTTCTTC
>TRBJ2-1|TRBD2|once|TRBV4-3
CASSQVLSLAGGPGNEQFF
TGCGCCAGCAGCCAAGTCCTGTCACTAGCGGGAGGGCCTGGCAATGAGCAGTTCTTC
>TRBJ1-1|TRBD1|.|TRBV10-3
CAISGGQETSATEAFF
TGTGCCATCAGTGGGGGACAGGAGACCTCTGCCACTGAAGCTTTCTTT
>TRBJ1-5|.|.|TRBV28
CASSLPQGLYNQPQHF
TGTGCCAGCAGTTTGCCACAGGGCTTGTACAATCAGCCCCAGCATTTT
>TRBJ1-2|.|.|TRBV3-1/TRBV3-2
CASSQEIWTMHGYTF
TGTGCCAGCAGCCAAGAGATCTGGACAATGCATGGCTACACCTTC
>TRBJ1-2|TRBD1|few|TRBV9
CASSGTGTGYTF
TGTGCCAGCAGCGGGACAGGGACTGGCTACACCTTC
>TRBJ1-2|.|.|TRBV19
CASSMASGISGYGYTF
TGTGCCAGTAGTATGGCCTCCGGGATTTCGGGCTATGGCTACACCTTC
>TRBJ2-5|TRBD2|.|TRBV2
CASSALLAGQETQYF
TGTGCCAGCAGTGCGTTACTAGCGGGGCAAGAGACCCAGTACTTC
>TRBJ2-7|TRBD2|.|TRBV11-3
CASTGGTRGEYEQYF
TGTGCCAGCACCGGGGGGACTAGGGGAGAATACGAGCAGTACTTC
>TRBJ1-2|.|.|TRBV12-3/TRBV12-4
CASSPSRNYGYTF
TGTGCCAGCAGTCCTTCGCGGAACTATGGCTACACCTTC